This TCR beta chain was retrieved from a study of blood T cells in healthy people across ages. Study results and limitations: Naive and antigen-experienced cells could not be conclusively compared, given unsorted PBMCs.

A second about 6 to 12 cycle PCR used barcoded and J-beta primers. All samples gave at least 2.5 million CDR3-containing paired-end reads. Each CDR3 protein gets one entry after TCRdb re-called the 5' RACE reads with MiXCR. In the table there are some 1.6 million distinct CDR3 sequences, roughly 32% of which are singletons. Germline V gene data show CDR1 as SQVTM and CDR2 as ANQGSEA. The CDR3 runs to 13 residues. With 3 bases clipped from V and 5 bases from J, the junction kept 3 bases outside the gene matches. Every donor provided around 9.5 milliliters of peripheral blood. Per-sample yields of isolated PBMCs were at least 6.5 million. This clonotype was seen repeatedly, ten times or more. Its specificity is unknown.

This receptor was identified in a woman in her 30s in good health. The V call is TRBV29-1, the J call TRBJ2-1, with TRBD2 matching over 8 bases. Sequenced material: blood. The CDR3 DNA reads as TGCAGCGTTGACCAGCGGGGGAACAATGAGCAGTTCTTC. Its protein product is CSVDQRGNNEQFF.